A selection of T cell receptor beta chains follows, all from one sample in a study of PD-1 blockade in classical Hodgkin lymphoma. The repertoire was sequenced with immunoSEQ multiplex PCR; TCRdb's copy has only in-frame clones and lacks some. This sample carries 70,000 or so clones, approximately 93% of them seen once, and the ten largest clones take about 2.8%. The sequenced material came from peripheral blood mononuclear cells (PBMCs). The receptors shown here come from a human donor with classical Hodgkin lymphoma. Both conserved end residues are part of each CDR3. Fields, in order: V gene, J gene, clone size, D gene, CDR3 protein, CDR3 DNA. The D gene is left open where the match is weak. Some rows have no size entry. The others give once, few or many, or a class for an expanded clone.

TRBV6-5,TRBJ2-1,NA,TRBD1,CASRTGTGHNEQFF,TGTGCCAGCAGGACCGGGACAGGCCACAATGAGCAGTTCTTC
TRBV5-1,TRBJ2-2,NA,TRBD1,CASSYRTGYGELFF,TGCGCCAGCAGCTACCGGACAGGGTACGGGGAGCTGTTTTTT
TRBV5-1,TRBJ2-5,NA,TRBD1,CASSTGTGQETQYF,TGCGCCAGCAGCACCGGGACAGGCCAAGAGACCCAGTACTTC
TRBV11-2,TRBJ2-3,NA,NA,CASSVTSIRDTQYF,TGTGCCAGCAGCGTCACTAGTATTCGAGATACGCAGTATTTT
TRBV7-9,TRBJ1-1,NA,NA,CASSPGPNTEAFF,TGTGCCAGCAGCCCCGGACCAAACACTGAAGCTTTCTTT
TRBV28,TRBJ2-7,NA,TRBD1,CASSPSGTGGIRGYF,TGTGCCAGCAGTCCCTCCGGGACAGGGGGCATAAGGGGGTACTTC
TRBV29-1,TRBJ2-7,once,NA,CSVGGQGGYEQYF,TGCAGCGTTGGGGGACAAGGGGGCTACGAGCAGTACTTC
TRBV15,TRBJ1-4,NA,NA,CATTYSRVFANEKLFF,TGTGCCACCACCTACAGTCGGGTTTTCGCTAATGAAAAACTGTTTTTT
TRBV7-9,TRBJ2-1,NA,TRBD1,CASSTGQRDINEQFF,TGTGCCAGCAGCACGGGACAGCGAGATATCAATGAGCAGTTCTTC
TRBV5-5,TRBJ2-7,NA,NA,CASSLGLDFYEQYF,TGTGCCAGCAGCTTGGGGCTGGACTTCTACGAGCAGTACTTC
TRBV12-5,TRBJ2-1,NA,TRBD2,CASGFGRGDGMDEQFF,TGTGCTAGTGGTTTCGGGAGGGGCGATGGGATGGATGAGCAGTTCTTC
TRBV7-8,TRBJ2-3,few,NA,CASSFLGGRGSTDTQYF,TGTGCCAGCAGCTTTCTCGGGGGGCGGGGTAGCACAGATACGCAGTATTTT
TRBV29-1,TRBJ1-1,NA,NA,CSASSGKGEAFF,TGCAGCGCCTCATCGGGTAAGGGTGAAGCTTTCTTT
TRBV27,TRBJ2-1,once,TRBD1,CASSRLLQGAGYNEQFF,TGTGCCAGCAGTCGCTTACTACAGGGGGCTGGTTACAATGAGCAGTTCTTC
TRBV18,TRBJ2-3,NA,NA,CASSSLPATSTDTQYF,TGTGCCAGCTCATCCCTCCCAGCGACTAGCACAGATACGCAGTATTTT
TRBV28,TRBJ2-5,NA,NA,CASSLEATWETQYF,TGTGCCAGCAGTTTAGAGGCCACTTGGGAGACCCAGTACTTC
TRBV6-5,TRBJ1-5,NA,NA,CASSYGSGNQPQHF,TGTGCCAGCAGTTACGGGTCAGGGAATCAGCCCCAGCATTTT
TRBV6-1,TRBJ2-7,NA,TRBD2,CASSEESGGRYEQYF,TGTGCCAGCAGTGAAGAGAGCGGGGGCCGATACGAGCAGTACTTC
TRBV18,TRBJ2-5,once,NA,CASSKRRGAQETQYF,TGTGCCAGCTCAAAAAGACGGGGAGCCCAAGAGACCCAGTACTTC
TRBV7-8,TRBJ2-3,NA,NA,CASSPSEADTQYF,TGTGCCAGCAGTCCCAGTGAGGCAGATACGCAGTATTTT
TRBV7-9,TRBJ1-5,NA,TRBD1,CASSYGQDQPQHF,TGTGCCAGCAGCTACGGACAGGACCAGCCCCAGCATTTT
TRBV7-9,TRBJ2-2,NA,NA,CASSSYVPTNTGELFF,TGTGCCAGCAGCTCCTACGTCCCTACCAACACCGGGGAGCTGTTTTTT
TRBV10-3,TRBJ2-3,NA,NA,CAIGQTRGASTDTQYF,TGTGCCATCGGCCAGACTAGGGGAGCTAGCACAGATACGCAGTATTTT
TRBV7-6,TRBJ1-4,NA,NA,CASSPGTRGTNEKLFF,TGTGCCAGCAGCCCTGGGACCCGAGGAACTAATGAAAAACTGTTTTTT
TRBV7-8,TRBJ1-1,NA,NA,CASSLGVVPEAFF,TGTGCCAGCAGCTTAGGAGTCGTCCCTGAAGCTTTCTTT
TRBV7-2,TRBJ1-1,NA,NA,CASSLDRNTEAFF,TGTGCCAGCAGCTTAGACAGGAACACTGAAGCTTTCTTT
TRBV4-1,TRBJ2-3,NA,TRBD2,CASSRVGLGPDTQYF,TGCGCCAGCAGCCGGGTTGGACTAGGTCCAGATACGCAGTATTTT
TRBV6-5,TRBJ1-2,NA,TRBD1,CASSRTPGGYGYTF,TGTGCCAGCAGCCGAACACCAGGGGGCTATGGCTACACCTTC
TRBV19,TRBJ1-2,NA,TRBD1,CASQRTGAYGYTF,TGTGCCAGCCAGAGGACAGGGGCTTATGGCTACACCTTC
TRBV9,TRBJ2-2,NA,NA,CASSVVGSGTGELFF,TGTGCCAGCAGCGTTGTAGGTAGCGGCACCGGGGAGCTGTTTTTT
TRBV2,TRBJ1-2,NA,TRBD1,CASSLGQILNYGYTF,TGTGCCAGCAGTTTGGGACAGATCCTAAACTATGGCTACACCTTC
TRBV7-2,TRBJ2-1,NA,NA,CASSLAYSSYNEQFF,TGTGCCAGCAGCTTAGCCTACAGCTCCTACAATGAGCAGTTCTTC
TRBV7-9,TRBJ1-6,NA,NA,CASSDDPGPLHF,TGTGCCAGCAGCGACGACCCTGGGCCCCTCCACTTT
TRBV2,TRBJ2-7,NA,TRBD1,CASSETGTGSYEQYF,TGTGCCAGCAGTGAAACGGGGACAGGGTCCTACGAGCAGTACTTC
TRBV5-1,TRBJ1-2,NA,NA,CASSLGAGANYGYTF,TGCGCCAGCAGCTTGGGGGCAGGTGCTAACTATGGCTACACCTTC
TRBV7-3,TRBJ2-6,NA,NA,CASSSVSSGANVLTF,TGTGCCAGCAGCTCTGTGAGCTCTGGGGCCAACGTCCTGACTTTC
TRBV5-4,TRBJ2-7,NA,TRBD1,CASSLQGAHEQYF,TGTGCCAGCAGCTTACAGGGGGCCCACGAGCAGTACTTC
TRBV10-3,TRBJ1-3,NA,NA,CAISESVSGNTIYF,TGTGCCATCAGTGAGTCGGTATCCGGAAACACCATATATTTT
TRBV7-8,TRBJ1-2,NA,NA,CASSLTGANYGYTF,TGTGCCAGCAGCTTAACAGGAGCAAACTATGGCTACACCTTC
TRBV15,TRBJ2-7,NA,NA,CATSGSGGVSSYEQYF,TGTGCCACCAGCGGATCAGGAGGGGTCAGCTCCTACGAGCAGTACTTC
TRBV7-9,TRBJ1-1,NA,NA,CASSLGGVSEAFF,TGTGCCAGCAGCTTAGGAGGGGTCAGTGAAGCTTTCTTT
TRBV25-1,TRBJ2-6,NA,NA,CASSATGANVLTF,TGTGCCAGCAGCGCAACTGGGGCCAACGTCCTGACTTTC
TRBV19,TRBJ2-7,NA,TRBD1,CASSRTGVTYEQYF,TGTGCCAGTAGTCGGACAGGGGTGACCTACGAGCAGTACTTC
TRBV9,TRBJ2-4,once,TRBD1,CASSVGTGKNIQYF,TGTGCCAGCAGCGTAGGGACAGGGAAAAACATTCAGTACTTC
TRBV6-5,TRBJ2-3,once,TRBD1,CASRSGQRTDTQYF,TGTGCCAGCAGGTCGGGACAGCGCACAGATACGCAGTATTTT
TRBV18,TRBJ2-5,NA,TRBD2,CASSPIAGGAQETQYF,TGTGCCAGCTCACCCATAGCGGGAGGGGCCCAAGAGACCCAGTACTTC
TRBV6-5,TRBJ1-2,NA,NA,CASSSSAYYGYTF,NA
TRBV19,TRBJ1-3,NA,NA,CASSREGNGNTIYF,TGTGCCAGTAGTAGAGAGGGGAACGGAAACACCATATATTTT